The 22 T cell receptor beta chains presented below share a single source sample, sequenced in a study of lymphopenia after photon versus proton radiotherapy. Repertoires were generated with immunoSEQ multiplex PCR, while TCRdb's copy carries only in-frame clones and drops some. The sample has fewer than 25,000 clones; roughly 80% are singletons. Sequencing was performed on peripheral blood, taken from a patient treated with photon-based radiotherapy. Source of these receptors: a man aged 35-49 years with gastric cancer.

The V and J genes are TRBV10-3 and TRBJ2-3, with 8 bases identical to TRBD2. The ends lost 0 bases at V and 1 base at J; junction bases unmatched: 0. The CDR3 covers 15 residues. Per the germline V gene, CDR1 is ENHRY and CDR2 is SYGVKD. The DNA for the CDR3 is TGTGCCATCAGTGAGTCCGGGGGGGGCACAGATACGCAGTATTTT. Translating it yields CAISESGGGTDTQYF.

The chain is built from TRBV4-2 and TRBJ2-7; D possibly matches TRBD1 or TRBD2 (5 bases each). Germline lookup yields CDR1 LGHNA and CDR2 YNFKEQ. V was pared by 5 bases and J by 3 bases, with 5 bases between. The CDR3 covers 11 residues. The DNA of the CDR3 is TGTGCCAGCAGCGGGGGCTACGAGCAGTACTTC. It encodes CASSGGYEQYF.

This sequence joins TRBV21-1 and TRBJ1-2; TRBD1, the table's D call, was not compared with the DNA. TRBV21-1 constitutes a pseudogene. The CDR3 has 14 residues. For the CDR3, the DNA is TGTGCCAGCATTTCCGGGACAAATTACTATGGCTACACCTTC. Its translation: CASISGTNYYGYTF.

This clone has a single count. CDR3 amino acids: CASSIVGQDQETQYF. The CDR3 DNA reads as TGTGCCAGTAGTATAGTCGGACAGGACCAAGAGACCCAGTACTTC. The chain has TRBV19 and TRBJ2-5, with 7 bases matching TRBD1. The V segment lost 1 base and the J segment 0 bases; nucleotides outside the gene matches: 2. The CDR3 has 15 amino acids. CDR1 is LNHDA and CDR2 is SQIVND in the germline V gene (reference sequence). The entire variable domain, with the rest obtained from reference TRBV19 and TRBJ2-5, is as follows: DGGITQSPKYLFRKEGQNVTLSCEQNLNHDAMYWYRQDPGQGLRLIYYSQIVNDFQKGDIAEGYSVSREKKESFPLTVTSAQKNPTAFYLCASSIVGQDQETQYFGPGTRLLVL.

The chain employs TRBV11-2 and TRBJ2-5, with a tentative D call TRBD1 (6 bases). The V gene lost 2 bases and the J gene lost 2 bases, with 15 bases spanning the gap. Germline lookup yields CDR1 SGHAT and CDR2 FQNNGV. This CDR3 spans 16 amino acids. The CDR3 nucleotides are TGTGCCAGCAGCTTAAAGTGGGGACAATTACAAGAGACCCAGTACTTC. It encodes CASSLKWGQLQETQYF.

J is TRBJ1-1 and V is TRBV4-1, with D unresolved. The CDR3 has 12 amino acids. Trimming stripped 3 bases from V and 5 bases from J, with 7 bases between. Germline V gene data show CDR1 as MGHRA and CDR2 as YSYEKL. CDR3 loop: CASSHRWTEAFF. DNA of the CDR3: TGCGCCAGCAGCCACCGCTGGACTGAAGCTTTCTTT.

The V and J genes are TRBV4-3 and TRBJ2-7; TRBD1 aligns across 7 bases. The V and J ends lost 2 bases and 5 bases, in that order; junction bases with no gene match: 9. This CDR3 is 15 amino acids long. Germline V gives CDR1 LGHNA, CDR2 YSLEER. CDR3 DNA sequence: TGCGCCAGCAGCCAATATTACAGGGGTTTGGACGAGCAGTACTTC. This codes for CASSQYYRGLDEQYF.

The chain links TRBV19 to TRBJ1-5, with 8 bases aligning to TRBD1. Looked up from germline, CDR1 is LNHDA and CDR2 is SQIVND (reference sequence). This CDR3 spans 16 amino acids. With V trimmed by 3 bases and J by 3 bases, 7 bases remained unmatched. CDR3 nucleotides: TGTGCCAGTAGTATCGCTCCGGGACAGGCCAATCAGCCCCAGCATTTT. Its translation is CASSIAPGQANQPQHF.

The chain joins TRBV21-1 to TRBJ2-1; the D call TRBD2 from the table was never checked on the DNA. TRBV21-1 is reported as a pseudogene. CDR3 length: 17 amino acids. The DNA of the CDR3 is TGTGCCAGCAGCAAAGAAGGGGGGACTACCTTGTACAATGAGCAGTTCTTC. It encodes CASSKEGGTTLYNEQFF.

This chain connects TRBV4-3 to TRBJ2-6, with D possibly matching TRBD1 (6 bases). Trimming took off 2 bases at V and 3 bases at J, with 8 bases between the two ends. CDR1 LGHNA and CDR2 YSLEER come from the germline V gene. This CDR3 is built from 15 residues. CDR3 region: CASSQNRVGANVLTF. The CDR3 bases are TGCGCCAGCAGCCAAAACAGGGTTGGGGCCAACGTCCTGACTTTC.

The V call is TRBV4-3, the J call TRBJ1-1, with D tentatively TRBD1 (5 bases). CDR1 and CDR2 (germline): LGHNA, YSLEER. V lost 0 bases and J lost 10, with 15 bases in between. The CDR3 runs 14 residues. The CDR3 DNA is TGCGCCAGCAGCCAAGATCCCGGGGGTGGGGCAGCTTTCTTT. The encoded protein is CASSQDPGGGAAFF.

V gene TRBV9 combines with J gene TRBJ2-2; D unclear. The germline V gene encodes CDR1 SGDLS and CDR2 YYNGEE. This CDR3 has 13 amino acids. V lost 2 bases to trimming and J lost 8 bases, with 10 bases between them. The CDR3 loop reads CASSVEFRGELFF. The CDR3 DNA reads TGTGCCAGCAGCGTGGAATTTAGAGGGGAGCTGTTTTTT.

The chain employs TRBV7-3 and TRBJ1-1; 9 positions agree with TRBD1. Germline-derived CDR1 and CDR2 are SGHTA and FQGTGA. J was trimmed by 2 bases and V by 7 bases; bases with no gene match: 5. The CDR3 contains 14 residues. The CDR3 nucleotides are TGTGCCAGCAACCCGACAGGGGGTAACACTGAAGCTTTCTTT. It encodes CASNPTGGNTEAFF. Full variable domain (missing parts from reference TRBV7-3 and TRBJ1-1): GAGVSQTPSNKVTEKGKYVELRCDPISGHTALYWYRQSLGQGPEFLIYFQGTGAADDSGLPNDRFFAVRPEGSVSTLKIQRTERGDSAVYLCASNPTGGNTEAFFGQGTRLTVV.

The rearrangement joins TRBV30 to TRBJ1-6; tentatively, D is TRBD1 (6 bases). V dropped 1 base and J dropped 9 bases, with 13 bases sitting between them. This CDR3 is built from 14 residues. Germline CDR1 reads GTSNPN; CDR2 reads SVGIG (reference sequence). The CDR3 protein is CAWSADSGGSPLHF. The CDR3 DNA follows: TGTGCCTGGAGTGCGGACAGCGGAGGTTCACCCCTCCACTTT.

CDR3 amino acids: CASSLGRNTEAFF. The CDR3 DNA is TGTGCCAGCAGCTTGGGACGGAACACTGAAGCTTTCTTT. V gene TRBV5-5 combines with J gene TRBJ1-1; unclear D gene. The ends were cut back, 0 bases at V and 1 base at J, with 4 bases in the middle. Germline V CDR1 and CDR2: SGHKS, YYEKEE (reference sequence). CDR3 length: 13 amino acids.

J is TRBJ2-1 and V is TRBV27; no firm D call. Germline-derived CDR1 and CDR2 are MNHEY and SMNVEV (reference sequence). Trimming took 5 bases from V and 0 from J, leaving 8 bases between them. The length of the CDR3 is 14 residues. Here the CDR3 reads CASSLYTSYNEQFF. The CDR3 region has the DNA TGTGCCAGCAGTCTCTACACCTCCTACAATGAGCAGTTCTTC.

This clone was found once. The rearrangement uses TRBV27 and TRBJ2-7; the match to TRBD1 covers 8 bases. The CDR3 runs to 13 residues. V dropped 6 bases and J dropped 4; count of bases not matched to a gene: 5. The germline V gene has CDR1 MNHEY and CDR2 SMNVEV (reference sequence). CDR3 residues: CASSPGQGYEQYF. The CDR3 region has the DNA TGTGCCAGCAGCCCCGGACAGGGTTACGAGCAGTACTTC.

The table lists this clone with a count of one. J is TRBJ1-5 and V is TRBV2; D perhaps matches TRBD1 (6 bases). This CDR3 spans 16 amino acids. V was pared by 1 base and J by 2 bases, with 12 bases between. Germline V gene lookup returns CDR1 SNHLY and CDR2 FYNNEI. The CDR3 reads CASSEVGGRGNQPQHF. As DNA, the CDR3 is TGTGCCAGCAGTGAAGTAGGGGGTAGGGGCAATCAGCCCCAGCATTTT.

The genes are TRBV9 and TRBJ1-1, with TRBD1 matching 7 bases. V was clipped by 4 bases and J by 6 bases; unmatched bases: 9. Germline loops: CDR1 SGDLS, CDR2 YYNGEE. The CDR3 contains 14 residues. The CDR3 region is CASSPYDRVSEAFF. For the CDR3, the DNA is TGTGCCAGCAGCCCCTACGACAGGGTGTCTGAAGCTTTCTTT.

This chain links TRBV5-5 with TRBJ2-3; 12 bases line up with TRBD2. With V trimmed by 0 bases and J by 6 bases, 5 bases remained unmatched. The germline gives CDR1 SGHKS, CDR2 YYEKEE (reference sequence). The CDR3 runs 16 residues. The CDR3 loop reads CASSLGSGTSGDTQYF. CDR3 DNA sequence: TGTGCCAGCAGCTTGGGGTCTGGGACTAGCGGGGATACGCAGTATTTT.

The sample holds a few counts of this clone. The gene calls are TRBV6-1 and TRBJ1-6, with 10 bases matching TRBD1. The CDR3 is made up of 15 amino acids. V shed 5 bases, J shed 11 bases, and the junction held 9 bases outside the gene matches. Germline CDR1 reads MNHNS; CDR2 reads SASEGT. The CDR3 DNA is TGTGCCAGCAGTCTAGAGGGACAGGGGAGGGCACCCCTCCACTTT. Translating it yields CASSLEGQGRAPLHF.

The J gene is TRBJ2-5, the V gene TRBV6-5, with D possibly matching TRBD2 (6 bases). The germline gives CDR1 MNHEY, CDR2 SVGAGI. The CDR3 covers 12 residues. V lost 8 bases and J 5 bases, leaving 12 bases between the germline ends. The CDR3 DNA is TGTGCCAGCTCGGACGGGGGTGAGACCCAGTACTTC. This encodes CASSDGGETQYF.